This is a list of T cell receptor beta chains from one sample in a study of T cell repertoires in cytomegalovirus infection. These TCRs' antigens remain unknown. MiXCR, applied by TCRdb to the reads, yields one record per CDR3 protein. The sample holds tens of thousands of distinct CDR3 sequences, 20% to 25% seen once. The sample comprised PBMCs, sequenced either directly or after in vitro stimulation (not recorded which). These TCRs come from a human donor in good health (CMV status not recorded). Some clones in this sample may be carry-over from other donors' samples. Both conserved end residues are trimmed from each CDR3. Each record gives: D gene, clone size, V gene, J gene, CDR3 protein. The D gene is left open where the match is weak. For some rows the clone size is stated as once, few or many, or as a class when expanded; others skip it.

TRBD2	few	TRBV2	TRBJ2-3	ASRKLRLAGGPGPTQY
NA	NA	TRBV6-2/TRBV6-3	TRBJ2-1	ASSQGMMLV
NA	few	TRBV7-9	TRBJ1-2	ASSLAGDTNYGYT
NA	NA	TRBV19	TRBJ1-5	ASMVLSGNPNQPQH
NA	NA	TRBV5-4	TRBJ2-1	ASSWGLDSYNEQF
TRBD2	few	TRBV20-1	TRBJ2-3	SARLAGGTDTQY
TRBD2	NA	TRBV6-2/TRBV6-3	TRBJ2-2	ASSYPGLAGAGELF
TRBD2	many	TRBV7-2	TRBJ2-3	ASSSPGLAGRNTQY
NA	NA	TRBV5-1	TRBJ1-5	ASSVQGNQPQH
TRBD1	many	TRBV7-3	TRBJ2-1	ASSLAAGQGNNEQF
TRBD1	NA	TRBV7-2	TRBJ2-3	ASSLSVGRGRSDTQY
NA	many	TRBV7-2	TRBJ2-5	ASSFRQGGETQY
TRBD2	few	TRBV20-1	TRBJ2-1	SATQLAGGWGNEQF
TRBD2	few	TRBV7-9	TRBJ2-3	ASSLAPPGRGTDTQY
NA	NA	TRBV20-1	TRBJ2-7	SARPLLPPYEQY
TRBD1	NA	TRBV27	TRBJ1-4	ASRSLGQGEKLF
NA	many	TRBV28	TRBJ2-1	ASSFRGAGNEQF
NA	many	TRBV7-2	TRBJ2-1	ASSPSGTTASEQF
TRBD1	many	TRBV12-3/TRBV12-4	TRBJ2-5	ASSLTIGQGENQETQY
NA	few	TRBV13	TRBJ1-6	ASSMGRMSSYNSPLH
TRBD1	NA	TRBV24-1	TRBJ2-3	ATSDWGFGTGGSEKASTDTQY
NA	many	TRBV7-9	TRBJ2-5	ASSSPGEARIETQY
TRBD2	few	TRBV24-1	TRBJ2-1	ATSDRTSGSLHEQF
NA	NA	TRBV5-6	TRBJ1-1	ASSLVQELWNTEAF
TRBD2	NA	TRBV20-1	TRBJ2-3	SAVGPTSGSWRRTDTQY
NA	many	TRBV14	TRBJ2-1	ASGGASVGEQF
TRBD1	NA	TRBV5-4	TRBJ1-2	ASRFGTGQNYGYT
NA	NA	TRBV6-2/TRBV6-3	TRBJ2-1	ASSYTSGNEQF
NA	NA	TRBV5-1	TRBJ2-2	ASSFRVGELF
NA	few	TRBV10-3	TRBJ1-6	AISEQGFNSPLH
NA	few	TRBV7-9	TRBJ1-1	ASSPPRGGTEAF
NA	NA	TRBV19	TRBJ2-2	ASSVTGSVGELF